This T cell receptor beta chain was sequenced in a study of cytomegalovirus exposure and HLA in healthy donors. Study findings and constraints: Using a false discovery rate of 0.05, a later analysis showed that 16,951 TCR beta sequences were associated with HLA alleles. Most CMV-associated TCR beta chains appeared HLA-restricted in a later analysis. Earlier analysis looked at TCR beta V segments, and most were productive about 87% or about 30% of the time.

V was shortened by 11 bases and J by 2 bases, with 22 bases between the two germline ends. This CDR3 comprises 17 residues. Germline CDR1 SNHLY, CDR2 FYNNEI. Amplification used 60 Vbeta primers and 13 Jbeta primers. The method was immunoSEQ multiplex PCR; TCRdb's version includes in-frame clones alone and lacks a portion of them. The sample consists of fewer than 130,000 clones, 70% to 80% of them appearing once. As to this clone: Its antigen remains unidentified.

This rearrangement joins TRBV2 to TRBJ2-6; the D gene is possibly TRBD2 (7 bases). The sequenced sample consisted of PBMCs. This clonotype originated in a female donor in good health and CMV-seropositive. This CDR3 is CAGSVEGGLPGANVLTF. Written as DNA, the CDR3 is TGTGCCGGATCGGTAGAGGGGGGGCTCCCTGGGGCCAACGTCCTGACTTTC.